This TCR beta chain was sequenced for a study of CD8 T cells in Susac syndrome. The study's findings and limits: The number of individuals included in the study's TCR sequencing and HLA analysis was acknowledged as relatively small.

When the RNA was reverse transcribed, random hexamers were used with an input of roughly 0.45 to 1 ug. Amplification of TCR beta CDR3 across 54 Vbeta and 13 Jbeta was performed with immunoSEQ multiplex PCR. MiXCR was run by TCRdb on the immunoSEQ multiplex PCR reads, yielding one entry per CDR3 protein. The top ten clones hold around 0.072% of a sample with about 250,000 distinct CDR3 sequences, 85% to 95% of them seen once. Those who served as multiple sclerosis controls were treatment-naive patients with stable or active relapsing-remitting disease. TEMRA cells were enriched by FACS, while CD8+ and CD4+ T cells were obtained through a negative isolation that was performed magnetically. In germline, CDR1 is SEHNR, CDR2 FQNEAQ (reference sequence). The CDR3 runs to 17 residues. V was shortened by 5 bases and J by 7 bases, with 24 bases between the two germline ends. About this clonotype: What it binds is unknown.

This clonotype was sampled from a human donor with multiple sclerosis. Source material: CD4+ T cells from PBMCs. V usage is TRBV7-9 and J usage is TRBJ1-5, with D perhaps TRBD1 (5 bases). The CDR3 loop is CASSPGVAGRQPQPQHF. CDR3 nucleotide sequence: TGTGCCAGCAGCCCGGGGGTGGCAGGGAGGCAACCCCAGCCCCAGCATTTT.